This T cell receptor (beta chain) was identified during a study of siplizumab effects on memory and regulatory T cells. Study-wide findings and caveats: Suppressive capability of dividing Tregs from siplizumab cultures went unverified. Naive versus memory phenotype went unassigned for roughly 75-96% of proliferating CD4+ or CD8+ clones. Few alloreactive clones mapped to unstimulated subsets.

The CDR3 contains 14 residues. Germline-derived CDR1 and CDR2 are MNHNS and SASEGT. Between the trimmed V and J ends, which lost 0 bases and 4 bases, there was a span of 7 bases. TCRdb's table, derived via immunoSEQ multiplex PCR, lists solely in-frame clones and lacks some. The table records roughly 100,000 clones, 85% to 95% of them present only once. As for this clone: Antigen specificity is unknown.

The sequenced sample consisted of Tregs sorted from blood. The chain carries TRBV6-1 and TRBJ1-5; perhaps TRBD1 as D (5 bases). The receptor comes from a human donor in good health. CDR3 nucleotide sequence: TGTGCCAGCAGTGAAGCGGGGGGAAATCAGCCCCAGCATTTT. As protein: CASSEAGGNQPQHF.